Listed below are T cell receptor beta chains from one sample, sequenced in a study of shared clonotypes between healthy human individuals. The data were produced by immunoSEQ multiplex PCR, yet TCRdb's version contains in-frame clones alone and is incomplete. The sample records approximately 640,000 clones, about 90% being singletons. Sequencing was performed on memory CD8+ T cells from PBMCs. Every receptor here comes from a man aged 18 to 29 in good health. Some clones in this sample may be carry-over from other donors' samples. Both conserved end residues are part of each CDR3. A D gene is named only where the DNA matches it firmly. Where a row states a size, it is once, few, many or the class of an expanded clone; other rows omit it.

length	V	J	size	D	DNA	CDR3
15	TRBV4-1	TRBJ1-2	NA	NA	TGCGCCAGCAGCCAAGGGGACTTCCTACCCTATGGCTACACCTTC	CASSQGDFLPYGYTF
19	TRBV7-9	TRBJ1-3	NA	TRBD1	TGTGCCAGCAGCACAGACAGGGGCGTGATCCCAAGCTCTGGAAACACCATATATTTT	CASSTDRGVIPSSGNTIYF
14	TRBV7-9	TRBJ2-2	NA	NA	TGTGCCAGCAGATTAGTTTTGGGTCCCGGGGAGCTGTTTTTT	CASRLVLGPGELFF
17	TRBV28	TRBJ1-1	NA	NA	TGTGCCAGCAGTTTTTGGACGGGGGAGCTCATGAACACTGAAGCTTTCTTT	CASSFWTGELMNTEAFF
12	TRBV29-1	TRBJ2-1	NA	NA	TGCAGCGTCTTCGCGGGGGCAAATGAGCAGTTCTTC	CSVFAGANEQFF
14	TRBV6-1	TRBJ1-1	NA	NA	TGTGCCAGCAGGGACAGAGCCTTGGGAAGTGAAGCTTTCTTT	CASRDRALGSEAFF
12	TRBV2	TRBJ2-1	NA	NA	TGTGCCAGCAGCCGGGTAGGGAATGAGCAGTTCTTC	CASSRVGNEQFF
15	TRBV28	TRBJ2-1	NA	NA	TGTGCCAGCAGTAGACCTCGAAGCTCCTACAATGAGCAGTTCTTC	CASSRPRSSYNEQFF
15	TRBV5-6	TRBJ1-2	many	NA	TGTGCCAGCAGCCCCTATGGAGGGGAGGCATATGGCTACACCTTC	CASSPYGGEAYGYTF
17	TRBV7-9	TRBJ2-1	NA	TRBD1	TGTGCCAGCAGCTTAGGCCCTGACAGGGGCACCCCAGGTGAGCAGTTCTTC	CASSLGPDRGTPGEQFF
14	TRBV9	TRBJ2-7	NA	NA	TGTGCCAGCAGCGTAGGGCCTGTAGCCTACGAGCAGTACTTC	CASSVGPVAYEQYF
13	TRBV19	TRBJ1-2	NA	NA	TGTGCCAGTAGTCCAGGGGTGGCATATGGCTACACCTTC	CASSPGVAYGYTF
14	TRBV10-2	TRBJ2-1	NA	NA	TGCGCCAGCAGTGGGGTAGTATTGGACAATGAGCAGTTCTTC	CASSGVVLDNEQFF
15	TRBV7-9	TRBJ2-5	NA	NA	TGTGCCAGCAGCGACCTAGCACTCCCGGGAGAGACCCAGTACTTC	CASSDLALPGETQYF
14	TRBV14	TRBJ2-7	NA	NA	TGTGCCAGCAGCCTGGTTGTAGGGGCGGGGGAGCAGTACTTC	CASSLVVGAGEQYF
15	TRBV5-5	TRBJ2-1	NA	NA	TGTGCCAGCAGCCCTGTCCGGGCAGGGTGGGGAGAGCAGTTCTTC	CASSPVRAGWGEQFF
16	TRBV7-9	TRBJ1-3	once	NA	TGTGCCAGCAGCTTAGGTTTTGGGAGCTCTGGAAACACCATATATTTT	CASSLGFGSSGNTIYF
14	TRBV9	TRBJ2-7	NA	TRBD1	TGTGCCAGCAGCGTAGGACAGGGCGAGAACGAGCAGTACTTC	CASSVGQGENEQYF
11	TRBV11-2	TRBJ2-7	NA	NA	TGTGCCAGCAGCAGCCAAGAAGAGCAGTACTTC	CASSSQEEQYF
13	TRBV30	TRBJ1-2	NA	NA	TGTGCCTGGAGTGTTACCGGAGGGGATGGCTACACCTTC	CAWSVTGGDGYTF
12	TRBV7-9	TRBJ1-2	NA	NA	TGTGCCAGCACCCCGGGGGGGTCTGGCTACACCTTC	CASTPGGSGYTF
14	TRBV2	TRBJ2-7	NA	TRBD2	TGTGCCAGCAGTGAAATCCGGGGGGGTCTTGAGCAGTACTTC	CASSEIRGGLEQYF
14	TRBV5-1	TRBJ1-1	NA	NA	TGCGCCAGCAGCTTGACAGGGATGAACACTGAAGCTTTCTTT	CASSLTGMNTEAFF
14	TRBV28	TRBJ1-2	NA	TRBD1	TGTGCCAGCAGTTTGGACAGGGTGGGGTATGGCTACACCTTC	CASSLDRVGYGYTF
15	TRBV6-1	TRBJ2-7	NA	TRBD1	TGTGCCAGCAGTGACGGGGCAGGGGGCCTTCCGAGACAGTACTTC	CASSDGAGGLPRQYF
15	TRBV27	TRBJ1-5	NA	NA	TGTGCCAGCGGCCGGACCGGGACGGGCAATCAGCCCCAGCATTTT	CASGRTGTGNQPQHF
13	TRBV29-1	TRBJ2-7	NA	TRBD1	TGCAGCGTTGTACAGGGGAGCTCCTACGAGCAGTACTTC	CSVVQGSSYEQYF
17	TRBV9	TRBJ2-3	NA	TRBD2	TGTGCCAGCAGCGTAGCTCCTCTAGCGGGGGAGCCAGATACGCAGTATTTT	CASSVAPLAGEPDTQYF
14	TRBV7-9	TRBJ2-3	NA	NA	TGTGCCAGCAGCATGACAGGGAGGGGAGATACGCAGTATTTT	CASSMTGRGDTQYF
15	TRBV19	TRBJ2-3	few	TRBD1	TGTGCCAGTAGCCTGATCGGACAGGTCACAGATACGCAGTATTTT	CASSLIGQVTDTQYF
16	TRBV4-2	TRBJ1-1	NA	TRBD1	TGTGCCAGCAGAATAGGAGACAGGGATCCGGCCACTGAAGCTTTCTTT	CASRIGDRDPATEAFF
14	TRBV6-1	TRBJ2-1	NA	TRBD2	TGTGCCAGCAGTGGACTAGCTCACGGGGATGAGCAGTTCTTC	CASSGLAHGDEQFF
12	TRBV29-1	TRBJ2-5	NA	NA	TGCAGCCTTAGGGGCGCCTTGGAGACCCAGTACTTC	CSLRGALETQYF
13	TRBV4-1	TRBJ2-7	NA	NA	TGCGCCAGCAGTGGGGGACGGGCCTACGAGCAGTACTTC	CASSGGRAYEQYF
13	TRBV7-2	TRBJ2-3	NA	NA	TGTGCCAGCAGCCCGGTGGGTATGAGGACGCAGTATTTT	CASSPVGMRTQYF
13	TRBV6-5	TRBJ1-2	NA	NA	TGTGCCAGCACTAACAACGGCGGCTATGGCTACACCTTC	CASTNNGGYGYTF
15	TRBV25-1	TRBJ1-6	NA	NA	TGTGCCAGCAGTTCCCCTGGGGCGGATAATTCACCCCTCCACTTT	CASSSPGADNSPLHF
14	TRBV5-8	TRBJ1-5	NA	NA	TGTGCCAGCAGATCTTACAAGAGCAATCAGCCCCAGCATTTT	CASRSYKSNQPQHF
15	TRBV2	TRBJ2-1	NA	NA	TGTGCCAGCACTCAAGCGGCTTACACCTACAATGAGCAGTTCTTC	CASTQAAYTYNEQFF
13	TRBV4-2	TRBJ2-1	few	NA	TGTGCCAGCGGATCAGGGCAGCACAATGAGCAGTTCTTC	CASGSGQHNEQFF